A single sample is the source of the 16 T cell receptor beta chains below, sequenced in a study of shared clonotypes between healthy human individuals. Only in-frame clones appear in the TCRdb table, and some are missing; sequencing was by immunoSEQ multiplex PCR. Of some 1,100,000 clones listed, approximately 78% are singletons. Specimen: memory CD4+ T cells from PBMCs. Subset specified: CD45RA-negative fraction. These receptors were collected from a man between 18 and 29 years old in good health. Some clones in this sample may be carry-over from other donors' samples.

The CDR3 protein is CASRSGAESSYEQYF. In nucleotides, the CDR3 is TGTGCCAGCCGTTCCGGGGCTGAGAGCTCCTACGAGCAGTACTTC. This chain links TRBV28 with TRBJ2-7; D might be TRBD1 or TRBD2, each matching 5 bases. The CDR3 covers 15 residues. Germline values: CDR1 MDHEN, CDR2 SYDVKM. Trimming removed 8 bases from V and 0 bases from J, with 17 bases in between.

The chain links TRBV7-9 to TRBJ1-4, with D maybe TRBD1 (5 bases). Per germline, CDR1 SEHNR and CDR2 FQNEAQ (reference sequence). With 6 bases removed from V and 6 bases from J, the gap between germline ends came to 11 bases. The CDR3 loop spans 13 amino acids. The CDR3 spells CASSIQGYEKLFF. CDR3 nucleotides: TGTGCCAGCAGTATTCAGGGATATGAAAAACTGTTTTTT. Drawing the rest from reference TRBV7-9 and TRBJ1-4, the complete variable domain is DTGVSQNPRHKITKRGQNVTFRCDPISEHNRLYWYRQTLGQGPEFLTYFQNEAQLEKSRLLSDRFSAERPKGSFSTLEIQRTEQGDSAMYLCASSIQGYEKLFFGSGTQLSVL.

Only a few counts were recorded for this clone. The CDR3 reads CASSLFWTGGRNEQFF. The CDR3 region has the DNA TGTGCCAGCAGTTTATTTTGGACAGGGGGCCGGAATGAGCAGTTCTTC. This chain joins TRBV28 and TRBJ2-1; 11 bases match TRBD1. The J segment lost 7 bases and the V segment lost 1 base, leaving 6 bases of the junction unmatched. The germline gives CDR1 MDHEN, CDR2 SYDVKM. This CDR3 has 16 amino acids.

The CDR3 sequence: CASSPISGGVKSYEQYF. CDR3 DNA sequence: TGTGCCAGCAGCCCCATTTCAGGGGGCGTAAAATCCTACGAGCAGTACTTC. The chain couples TRBV28 to TRBJ2-7; 8 positions match TRBD1. Germline values: CDR1 MDHEN, CDR2 SYDVKM. J was trimmed by 1 base and V by 6 bases; bases with no gene match: 14. The CDR3 runs to 17 residues.

The CDR3 reads CASSPDGETQYF. The CDR3 bases are TGTGCCAGCAGCCCTGACGGGGAGACCCAGTACTTC. The chain is built from TRBV11-1 and TRBJ2-5; no reliable D call. V was pared by 5 bases and J by 5 bases, with 9 bases between. The CDR3 length is 12 residues. Germline values: CDR1 SGHAT, CDR2 FQDESV (reference sequence).

This clone was found a few times. The chain is built from TRBV27 and TRBJ2-5, with 7 bases lining up with TRBD1. Germline CDR1 and CDR2: MNHEY and SMNVEV (reference sequence). The CDR3 is made up of 13 amino acids. V was clipped by 6 bases and J by 8 bases; unmatched bases: 9. The CDR3 nucleotides read TGTGCCAGCAGGCCCGACAGGGTGGGTACCCAGTACTTC. The encoded protein is CASRPDRVGTQYF.

The chain carries TRBV6-1 and TRBJ2-1, with 8 bases lining up with TRBD2. Germline loops: CDR1 MNHNS, CDR2 SASEGT. CDR3 size: 14 residues. J gave up 4 bases and V 3 bases, and 2 bases lay outside the gene matches. The CDR3 region is CASSEASGYNEQFF. The DNA for the CDR3 is TGTGCCAGCAGTGAGGCTAGCGGGTACAATGAGCAGTTCTTC.

The CDR3 bases are TGTGCCAGCACCGCCGAGGGGGCCGGGACCGGGGAGCTGTTTTTT. This gives the protein CASTAEGAGTGELFF. The chain links TRBV28 to TRBJ2-2, with 7 bases fitting TRBD1. Germline trimming cut 7 bases from V and 5 bases from J; bases unmatched to any gene: 10. CDR1 and CDR2 from the germline V gene are MDHEN and SYDVKM. This CDR3 is built from 15 residues.

This clone appeared once. The chain uses TRBV30 and TRBJ1-6; D is undetermined. The germline V gene has CDR1 GTSNPN and CDR2 SVGIG (reference sequence). V gave up 3 bases and J gave up 10 bases, with 10 bases separating them. The CDR3 runs 12 residues. The CDR3, as DNA: TGTGCCTGGAGAGACTCGGGGTCACCCCTCCACTTT. Its translation is CAWRDSGSPLHF. The full variable domain, rest sourced from reference TRBV30 and TRBJ1-6, is SQTIHQWPATLVQPVGSPLSLECTVEGTSNPNLYWYRQAAGRGLQLLFYSVGIGQISSEVPQNLSASRPQDRQFILSSKKLLLSDSGFYLCAWRDSGSPLHFGNGTRLTVT.

In DNA form, the CDR3 reads TGTGCCAGTAGTCCGGACAGATGGGGCGAAAAACTGTTTTTT. It codes for CASSPDRWGEKLFF. This rearrangement joins TRBV19 to TRBJ1-4, with a weak D call TRBD1 (6 bases). The CDR3 covers 14 residues. From germline, CDR1 is LNHDA and CDR2 SQIVND (reference sequence). Deletions cut 5 bases from V and 8 bases from J, with 15 bases between.

The chain uses TRBV28 and TRBJ2-3; D unresolved. Between the trimmed V and J ends, which lost 7 bases and 1 base, there was a span of 15 bases. The CDR3 consists of 15 residues. Germline lookup yields CDR1 MDHEN and CDR2 SYDVKM. The CDR3, as DNA: TGTGCCAGCACCTCACCCCGCGCAGGCACAGATACGCAGTATTTT. Translation gives CASTSPRAGTDTQYF. Filled out from reference TRBV28 and TRBJ2-3, the complete variable domain reads DVKVTQSSRYLVKRTGEKVFLECVQDMDHENMFWYRQDPGLGLRLIYFSYDVKMKEKGDIPEGYSVSREKKERFSLILESASTNQTSMYLCASTSPRAGTDTQYFGPGTRLTVL.

V usage is TRBV15 and J usage is TRBJ2-1; 7 positions agree with TRBD2. The CDR3 is made up of 15 amino acids. Germline CDR1 LNHNV, CDR2 YYDKDF (reference sequence). The V and J ends lost 1 base and 12 bases, in that order; junction bases with no gene match: 12. The DNA of the CDR3 is TGTGCCACCAGCAGAGTTTTGACTAGCCCTTGGGGGCAGTTCTTC. Its translation is CATSRVLTSPWGQFF.

The chain joins TRBV5-4 to TRBJ2-1; TRBD1 matches 11 bases. This CDR3 has 15 amino acids. Germline V CDR1 and CDR2: SGHNT, YYREEE (reference sequence). After removal of 4 bases from V and 10 bases from J, the junction contained 10 bases not matched to a gene. The CDR3 is CASSLSGTGGREQFF. The CDR3 bases are TGTGCCAGCAGCCTGTCCGGGACAGGGGGTCGAGAGCAGTTCTTC.

This clone has just a few counts. The chain uses TRBV10-2 and TRBJ2-3; D remains unclear. The CDR3 consists of 14 residues. Germline CDR1 WSHSY, CDR2 SAAADI. The ends were cut back, 6 bases at V and 2 bases at J, with 12 bases in the middle. This CDR3 is CASRAARFTDTQYF. DNA for the CDR3: TGCGCCAGCAGAGCAGCGCGTTTCACAGATACGCAGTATTTT.

The table lists this clone with a count of one. The CDR3 protein is CASSLSGGANIQYF. Here the CDR3 DNA reads TGCGCCAGCAGCTTGTCCGGGGGGGCAAACATTCAGTACTTC. The chain recombines TRBV5-1 with TRBJ2-4, with TRBD2 identical over 8 bases. CDR3 length: 14 residues. Germline V gives CDR1 SGHRS, CDR2 YFSETQ. V gave up 1 base and J gave up 6 bases; unmatched junction bases: 3.

V and J are TRBV4-1 and TRBJ2-7, with D perhaps given as TRBD1 or TRBD2 (5 bases each). Deletions cut 4 bases from V and 2 bases from J, with 12 bases between. Germline CDR1 and CDR2: MGHRA and YSYEKL. CDR3 length: 14 residues. CDR3 bases: TGCGCCAGCAGCCCGCATGGGGGACCCTACGAGCAGTACTTC. This codes for CASSPHGGPYEQYF.